What follows describes a single T cell receptor beta chain. The sample is drawn from a study of T cell clones after liver transplantation. Clones were read by immunoSEQ multiplex PCR, and TCRdb kept only the in-frame ones, dropping some. The sample lists some 110,000 clones; approximately 78% were seen once. Specimen: CD4+ T cells from blood, collected before liver transplant. The receptor's source is a human donor who received a liver transplant.

This chain's CDR3 is CASSNGGGSSYGYTF. The CDR3 DNA is TGCGCCAGCAGCAATGGTGGGGGTTCGAGCTATGGCTACACCTTC. The chain uses TRBV5-1 and TRBJ1-2; tentative D call: TRBD1 (5 bases). CDR3 size: 15 residues. Trimming pared 4 bases from V and 4 bases from J, leaving 17 bases between. Per germline, CDR1 SGHRS and CDR2 YFSETQ.